This TCR beta chain was identified in a study of T cell repertoires in MIS-A myocarditis (dated by TCRdb to 2021 to 2024). Regarding this clone: Its antigen remains undetermined. The record has no base qualities; no much larger clone is one base away.

Amplification of TCRbeta CDR3 regions relied on the immunoSEQ bias-controlled multiplex PCR, followed by high-throughput sequencing. In the original analysis: CDR3 sequences were collapsed and filtered with the immunoSEQ vendor pipeline, and the abundance and frequency of each unique TCRbeta CDR3 were thereby quantified. Using a 90% global sequence identity threshold, CD-HIT clustered dominant CDR3 amino acid sequences together with SARS-CoV-2-specific ImmuneCODE TCRbeta sequences. Clones were classed as hyperexpanded at frequencies of 0.1 to 1 and as large at frequencies of 0.01 to 0.1. For the dominant clones, CDR3 amino acid sequences and V and J gene assignments were confirmed with MiXCR. The R stringdist package was used to calculate Levenshtein distances between the patient clonotypes and the ImmuneCODE hits. The clones in this table, taken by TCRdb from immuneACCESS, are in-frame only. Not every clone is retained; where verified, under half of the shortfall comes from an unresolved V gene, and the cause of the rest is unknown. V, J and clone size are those of that table, while D and trimming were read from the DNA. The sample table contains about 700 clones; only one count was recorded for 84% of them. In total, the top ten clones hold 14% to 15% of the sample.

The QIAamp DNA FFPE kit was used to extract genomic DNA from formalin-fixed paraffin-embedded autopsy tissue. Material for sequencing was pericardium tissue obtained at autopsy. This sample's cell subset or site label indicates: cardiac tissue sample (left or right ventricle, interventricular septum, or pericardium). The receptor was isolated from a man younger than 35 with fulminant myocarditis from multisystem inflammatory syndrome in adults (MIS-A) after COVID-19.

The DNA reads TGCGCCAGCAGCCCACCCGTGGGGGGGACGAACACTGAAGCTTTCTTT. It specifies CASSPPVGGTNTEAFF. Recombination linked TRBV4-1 to TRBJ1-1; a tentative D call is TRBD1 (5 bases match). CDR1 and CDR2 (MGHRA, YSYEKL) derive from the germline V gene. The CDR3 contains 16 residues, cysteine and phenylalanine counted. Only the CDR3 DNA stays, 48 bases, in frame from base 1. The junction shows trimming of 4 bases on V and 1 base on J, plus 16 bases between the germline ends.